One sample yielded the 31 T cell receptor beta chains listed below, sequenced in a study of blood T cell repertoires in COVID-19 (dated by TCRdb to about 2020). Preparation of the library involved the immunoSEQ multiplex PCR assay. Here the immuneACCESS table is served through TCRdb, limited to in-frame sequences with V and J called. Missing clones are a known gap in these copies; in checked studies unresolved V genes cover under half, and the rest lacks a known reason. The sample table contains some 300,000 clones; only one count was recorded for about nine tenths of them. Together, the top ten hold 1.5% to 2% of the sample. Sequencing used PBMCs or T cells enriched from blood (not recorded which). Every receptor here comes from a woman in her thirties or forties who had recovered from COVID-19.

The CDR3 is CASSPLTGNQETQYF. For the CDR3, the DNA is TGTGCCAGCTCACCGCTGACGGGGAACCAAGAGACCCAGTACTTC. The chain employs TRBV18 and TRBJ2-5; D may be TRBD2 (5 bases). The CDR3 is 15 residues long. Trimming cost V 3 bases and J 0 bases, with 11 bases left between them. CDR1 is KGHSH and CDR2 is LQKENI in the germline V gene.

V gene TRBV7-9 combines with J gene TRBJ2-3, with a weak D call TRBD2 (7 bases). The germline V gene has CDR1 SEHNR and CDR2 FQNEAQ (reference sequence). The CDR3 contains 19 residues. V dropped 3 bases and J dropped 2 bases, with 24 bases sitting between them. The CDR3 DNA is TGTGCCAGCAGCTTTGTATTCGGGGGGCCCGGATACAACACAGATACGCAGTATTTT. Protein product: CASSFVFGGPGYNTDTQYF.

The chain combines TRBV9 with TRBJ2-3, with TRBD2 matching 11 bases. Germline V gene lookup returns CDR1 SGDLS and CDR2 YYNGEE. The CDR3 has 16 residues. Unmatched junction bases numbered 4, after V lost 0 bases and J lost 4 bases. The CDR3 DNA reads TGTGCCAGCAGCGTAGTACTAGCGGGAGCGGCAGATACGCAGTATTTT. This gives the protein CASSVVLAGAADTQYF.

The V gene is TRBV11-2, the J gene TRBJ1-2; weak D call: TRBD1 (6 bases). The CDR3 spans 14 residues. Germline CDR1 and CDR2: SGHAT and FQNNGV. V was clipped by 5 bases and J by 4 bases, with 14 bases between them. The CDR3 region has the DNA TGTGCCAGCAGCCCCAGGGACATCCGCTATGGCTACACCTTC. It yields the protein CASSPRDIRYGYTF.

This clone is a singleton in its sample. The chain has TRBV4-2 and TRBJ2-7; TRBD1 matches at 8 bases. CDR1 is LGHNA, CDR2 YNFKEQ, per germline. V lost 0 bases, J lost 7 bases, and 11 bases stayed unmatched. The CDR3 spans 16 residues. CDR3 loop: CASSQDGTGGRKEQYF. DNA for the CDR3: TGTGCCAGCAGCCAAGACGGGACAGGAGGCCGGAAGGAGCAGTACTTC.

This clone appeared once. The V call is TRBV30, the J call TRBJ1-5, with D uncertain. There are 14 residues in the CDR3. Trimming cost V 2 bases and J 4 bases, with 12 bases left between them. Germline V CDR1 and CDR2: GTSNPN, SVGIG (reference sequence). The DNA of the CDR3 is TGTGCCTGGAGTCTAAGATTATGGAATCAGCCCCAGCATTTT. Protein: CAWSLRLWNQPQHF. Full variable domain (outside the CDR3, taken from reference TRBV30 and TRBJ1-5): SQTIHQWPATLVQPVGSPLSLECTVEGTSNPNLYWYRQAAGRGLQLLFYSVGIGQISSEVPQNLSASRPQDRQFILSSKKLLLSDSGFYLCAWSLRLWNQPQHFGDGTRLSIL.

V is TRBV21-1 and J is TRBJ2-2; TRBD2, the table's D call, was not compared with the DNA. TRBV21-1 is an annotated pseudogene. The length of the CDR3 is 18 residues. The CDR3 loop reads CASSTYELAGDHTGELFF. The CDR3 nucleotides read TGTGCCAGCAGCACGTACGAACTAGCGGGGGACCACACCGGGGAGCTGTTTTTT.

V usage is TRBV27 and J usage is TRBJ1-4; 10 nucleotides agree with TRBD1. The germline V gene has CDR1 MNHEY and CDR2 SMNVEV (reference sequence). The CDR3 runs to 18 residues. J was trimmed by 8 bases and V by 3 bases; bases with no gene match: 15. Here the CDR3 reads CASSFLSPMTGGREKLFF. In nucleotides, the CDR3 is TGTGCCAGCAGTTTTCTATCCCCCATGACAGGGGGCCGGGAAAAACTGTTTTTT.

Notes on this clone: The sample holds other DNA sequences that translate to the same CDR3. The genes are TRBV5-1 and TRBJ1-1, with D unclear. Trimming stripped 1 base from V and 3 bases from J, with 7 bases between. The CDR3 contains 13 residues. CDR1 is SGHRS and CDR2 is YFSETQ in the germline V gene. CDR3 sequence reads: CASSLKLDTEAFF. The CDR3 nucleotides read TGCGCCAGCAGCTTGAAACTAGACACTGAAGCTTTCTTT.

The rearrangement uses TRBV2 and TRBJ2-7; D may be TRBD2 (7 bases). This CDR3 is built from 15 residues. CDR1 is SNHLY, CDR2 FYNNEI, per germline. V was trimmed by 7 bases and J by 3 bases, leaving 19 bases between them. Here the CDR3 reads CASTPSSGGGYEQYF. The DNA of the CDR3 is TGTGCCAGCACCCCCTCGTCGGGGGGCGGCTACGAGCAGTACTTC.

The J gene is TRBJ2-3, the V gene TRBV5-1; the match to TRBD2 covers 9 bases. Trimming removed 3 bases from V and 0 bases from J; junction bases left unmatched: 2. The length of the CDR3 is 15 residues. The germline V gene encodes CDR1 SGHRS and CDR2 YFSETQ. DNA of the CDR3: TGCGCCAGCAGCTGGGGACTAGCCAGCACAGATACGCAGTATTTT. This codes for CASSWGLASTDTQYF.

The rearrangement joins TRBV5-1 to TRBJ2-7; D not resolved. The V gene lost 2 bases and the J gene lost 4 bases, with 10 bases spanning the gap. Germline lookup yields CDR1 SGHRS and CDR2 YFSETQ. CDR3 length: 13 amino acids. As DNA, the CDR3 is TGCGCCAGCAGCTTAAGCCCACTTTACGAGCAGTACTTC. Its translation is CASSLSPLYEQYF.

The V call is TRBV6-1, the J call TRBJ1-3; tentative D call: TRBD1 (5 bases). Per germline, CDR1 MNHNS and CDR2 SASEGT. The CDR3 spans 14 residues. V dropped 0 bases and J dropped 4 bases, with 7 bases sitting between them. The CDR3 sequence: CASSEATGGNTIYF. The CDR3, as DNA: TGTGCCAGCAGTGAAGCCACAGGCGGAAACACCATATATTTT.

This clone was detected only once. The chain uses TRBV20-1 and TRBJ2-1; 8 nucleotides match TRBD1. Germline V gene sequence: CDR1 DFQATT, CDR2 SNEGSKA (reference sequence). The trim removed 4 bases at V and 1 base at J, leaving 6 bases unmatched. The CDR3 contains 15 residues. CDR3 nucleotides: TGCAGTGCTAATGACAGGGGCCAGTCCTACAATGAGCAGTTCTTC. This gives the protein CSANDRGQSYNEQFF.

The rearrangement uses TRBV18 and TRBJ1-1; 8 bases map to TRBD1. This CDR3 region has 15 residues. The germline gives CDR1 KGHSH, CDR2 LQKENI. Trimming took 6 bases from V and 4 from J; bases not matched to a gene: 10. The CDR3, as DNA: TGTGCCAGCTCCATGACAGGGGCGCTTGGCACTGAAGCTTTCTTT. This codes for CASSMTGALGTEAFF.

The V gene is TRBV19, the J gene TRBJ2-3, with D perhaps matching TRBD2 (6 bases). Germline CDR1 reads LNHDA; CDR2 reads SQIVND (reference sequence). The CDR3 is made up of 13 amino acids. The V gene lost 5 bases and the J gene lost 2 bases, with 8 bases spanning the gap. This chain's CDR3 is CASSRTNTDTQYF. CDR3 sequence (DNA): TGTGCCAGTAGTCGGACTAACACAGATACGCAGTATTTT.

The chain employs TRBV20-1 and TRBJ1-1; no reliable D call. V was trimmed by 3 bases and J by 10 bases, leaving 24 bases between them. The CDR3 is 15 amino acids. Germline values: CDR1 DFQATT, CDR2 SNEGSKA (reference sequence). The CDR3 nucleotides read TGCAGTGCTAGTACCCCCGACGGACTTACGCGAGGAGCTTTCTTT. Its translation: CSASTPDGLTRGAFF.

The V and J genes are TRBV27 and TRBJ1-2; TRBD1 is a possible D gene (6 bases). V dropped 6 bases and J dropped 8 bases, with 16 bases sitting between them. Per the germline V gene, CDR1 is MNHEY and CDR2 is SMNVEV (reference sequence). CDR3 length: 13 amino acids. CDR3 in amino acids: CASSYRANWGYTF. The CDR3, as DNA: TGTGCCAGCAGCTACAGGGCCAACTGGGGCTACACCTTC.

The chain is built from TRBV5-4 and TRBJ2-1, with 11 bases lining up with TRBD2. The CDR3 sequence is 18 residues long. CDR1 SGHNT and CDR2 YYREEE come from the germline V gene (reference sequence). The V and J ends lost 4 bases and 6 bases, in that order; junction bases with no gene match: 15. The CDR3 bases are TGTGCCAGCAGCCGGATCGGGGATGGGACTAGCGGAATCAATGAGCAGTTCTTC. It specifies CASSRIGDGTSGINEQFF.

This clone came up once. V is TRBV6-5 and J is TRBJ1-2; tentatively, D is TRBD1 (6 bases). CDR1 is MNHEY, CDR2 SVGAGI, per germline. This CDR3 spans 14 amino acids. V shed 0 bases and J shed 4 bases, with 9 bases lying between them. Here the CDR3 reads CASSYSRDTYGYTF. The DNA for the CDR3 is TGTGCCAGCAGTTACTCCCGGGACACCTATGGCTACACCTTC.

This chain links TRBV4-2 with TRBJ2-3; 11 positions match TRBD2. The trim removed 1 base at V and 6 bases at J, leaving 3 bases unmatched. This CDR3 comprises 15 residues. Looked up from germline, CDR1 is LGHNA and CDR2 is YNFKEQ. The CDR3, as DNA: TGTGCCAGCAGCCAAGGACTAGCGGGACTCGATACGCAGTATTTT. Amino acid sequence: CASSQGLAGLDTQYF.

This clone has just one count. The chain recombines TRBV19 with TRBJ2-5, with 7 positions matching TRBD1. The CDR3 loop spans 13 amino acids. The germline gives CDR1 LNHDA, CDR2 SQIVND (reference sequence). The V gene end was trimmed by 3 bases and the J gene end by 3 bases; junction bases not matched to a gene: 1. CDR3 in amino acids: CASSMGTEETQYF. The DNA for the CDR3 is TGTGCCAGTAGTATGGGGACAGAAGAGACCCAGTACTTC.

The J gene is TRBJ2-2, the V gene TRBV30; TRBD2 matches at 10 bases. The CDR3 runs 14 residues. The trim removed 5 bases at V and 6 bases at J, leaving 6 bases unmatched. Per germline, CDR1 GTSNPN and CDR2 SVGIG (reference sequence). The DNA for the CDR3 is TGTGCCTGGGGCAAACTAGCGGGATCCGGGGAGCTGTTTTTT. Encoded protein: CAWGKLAGSGELFF. The whole variable domain, remainder taken from reference TRBV30 and TRBJ2-2, is SQTIHQWPATLVQPVGSPLSLECTVEGTSNPNLYWYRQAAGRGLQLLFYSVGIGQISSEVPQNLSASRPQDRQFILSSKKLLLSDSGFYLCAWGKLAGSGELFFGEGSRLTVL.

The chain has TRBV19 and TRBJ1-2; weak D call: TRBD1 (6 bases). Germline-derived CDR1 and CDR2 are LNHDA and SQIVND (reference sequence). Trimming cost V 6 bases and J 3 bases, with 8 bases left between them. The CDR3 is 12 residues long. CDR3 amino acids: CASRQGDYGYTF. The DNA for the CDR3 is TGTGCCAGTAGACAGGGTGACTATGGCTACACCTTC.

The chain carries TRBV10-1 and TRBJ2-3, with D possibly matching TRBD2 (5 bases). The CDR3 consists of 13 residues. CDR1 and CDR2 from the germline V gene are WNHNN and SYGVQD (reference sequence). V lost 4 bases and J 1 base, leaving 6 bases between the germline ends. The CDR3 bases are TGCGCCAGCAGTGCCGGGGGCACAGATACGCAGTATTTT. Translating gives CASSAGGTDTQYF.

The chain joins TRBV7-9 to TRBJ1-1; 9 bases line up with TRBD1. This CDR3 has 17 residues. Trimming removed 5 bases from V and 2 bases from J; junction bases left unmatched: 12. CDR1 is SEHNR, CDR2 FQNEAQ, per germline (reference sequence). The CDR3 DNA reads as TGTGCCAGCAGCACAACCGGGACAGGGTTACTAAACACTGAAGCTTTCTTT. Its protein is CASSTTGTGLLNTEAFF.

The chain couples TRBV27 to TRBJ2-3, with 9 bases matching TRBD1. V shed 3 bases, J shed 10 bases, and the junction held 14 bases outside the gene matches. The CDR3 runs 16 residues. The V gene's germline CDR1 is MNHEY and CDR2 SMNVEV (reference sequence). The CDR3 reads CASSFSGTGTPLAQYF. Written as DNA, the CDR3 is TGTGCCAGCAGTTTTTCGGGGACAGGGACACCTCTCGCGCAGTATTTT.

This chain links TRBV24-1 with TRBJ2-3; TRBD1 is a possible D gene (5 bases). Germline CDR1 KGHDR, CDR2 SFDVKD. CDR3 length: 14 residues. V was cut by 2 bases and J by 7 bases, with 12 bases left in between. The CDR3 DNA reads as TGTGCCACCAGTGATTCTGGCAGGGCATATACGCAGTATTTT. Protein: CATSDSGRAYTQYF.

This rearrangement joins TRBV2 to TRBJ1-1, with 10 bases lining up with TRBD1. Germline CDR1 is SNHLY and CDR2 is FYNNEI. The CDR3 loop spans 15 amino acids. J gave up 5 bases and V 9 bases, and 12 bases lay outside the gene matches. The CDR3 is CARALRGQGRTEAFF. CDR3 coding DNA: TGTGCCAGAGCCCTTAGGGGACAGGGGAGGACTGAAGCTTTCTTT.

The genes are TRBV2 and TRBJ1-2; possibly TRBD1 for D (6 bases). The germline gives CDR1 SNHLY, CDR2 FYNNEI. The V and J ends lost 6 bases and 0 bases respectively, with 14 bases between them. This CDR3 has 15 residues. This chain's CDR3 is CASRDDRRSNYGYTF. CDR3 coding DNA: TGTGCCAGCAGAGACGACAGGAGATCTAACTATGGCTACACCTTC.

A note on this clone: The sample carries other DNA sequences with the same CDR3. The rearrangement links TRBV30 to TRBJ1-1, with D uncertain. CDR1 GTSNPN and CDR2 SVGIG come from the germline V gene (reference sequence). V lost 0 bases and J lost 2, with 7 bases in between. The CDR3 has 13 residues. The CDR3 nucleotides read TGTGCCTGGAGTGTACGAGGTAACACTGAAGCTTTCTTT. Amino acids: CAWSVRGNTEAFF.